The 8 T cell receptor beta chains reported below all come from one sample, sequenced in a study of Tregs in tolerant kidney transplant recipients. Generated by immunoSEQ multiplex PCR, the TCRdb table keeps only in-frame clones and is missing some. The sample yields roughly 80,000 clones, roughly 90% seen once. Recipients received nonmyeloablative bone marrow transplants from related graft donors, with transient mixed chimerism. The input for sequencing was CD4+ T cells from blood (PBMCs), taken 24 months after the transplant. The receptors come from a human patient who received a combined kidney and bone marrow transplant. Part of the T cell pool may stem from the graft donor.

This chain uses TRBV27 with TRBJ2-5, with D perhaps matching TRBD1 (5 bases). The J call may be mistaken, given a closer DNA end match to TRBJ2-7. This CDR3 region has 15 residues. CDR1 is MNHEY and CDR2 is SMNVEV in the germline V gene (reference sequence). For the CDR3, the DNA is TGTGCCAGCAGTAAAACGACAGCGTCCTCCTACGAGCAGTACTTC. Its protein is CASSKTTASSYEQYF.

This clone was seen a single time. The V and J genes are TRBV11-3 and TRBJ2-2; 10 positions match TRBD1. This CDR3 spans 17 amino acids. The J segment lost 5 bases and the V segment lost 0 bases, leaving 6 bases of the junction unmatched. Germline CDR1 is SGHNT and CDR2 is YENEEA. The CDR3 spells CASSLDVWDRGTGELFF. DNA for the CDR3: TGTGCCAGCAGCTTAGATGTTTGGGACAGGGGAACCGGGGAGCTGTTTTTT. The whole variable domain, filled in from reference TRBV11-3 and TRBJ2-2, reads EAGVVQSPRYKIIEKKQPVAFWCNPISGHNTLYWYLQNLGQGPELLIRYENEEAVDDSQLPKDRFSAERLKGVDSTLKIQPAELGDSAVYLCASSLDVWDRGTGELFFGEGSRLTVL.

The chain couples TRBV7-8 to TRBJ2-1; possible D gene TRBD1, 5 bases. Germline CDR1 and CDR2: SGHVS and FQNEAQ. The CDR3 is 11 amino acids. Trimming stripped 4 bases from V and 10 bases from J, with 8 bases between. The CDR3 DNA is TGTGCCAGCAGCTCTTACAGGGAGCAGTTCTTC. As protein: CASSSYREQFF.

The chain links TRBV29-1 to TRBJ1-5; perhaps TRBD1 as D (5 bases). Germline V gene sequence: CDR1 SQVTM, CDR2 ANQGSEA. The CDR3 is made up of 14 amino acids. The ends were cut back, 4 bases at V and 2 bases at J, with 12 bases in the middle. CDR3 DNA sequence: TGCAGCGTTGGAACAGGTGTAGGCAATCAGCCCCAGCATTTT. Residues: CSVGTGVGNQPQHF.

The CDR3 nucleotides read TGTGCCAGTACGGTGACTAACTATGGCTACACCTTC. It yields the protein CASTVTNYGYTF. The chain combines TRBV19 with TRBJ1-2, with D unclear. Germline CDR1 LNHDA, CDR2 SQIVND (reference sequence). V was cut by 7 bases and J by 0 bases, with 6 bases left in between. The CDR3 contains 12 residues.

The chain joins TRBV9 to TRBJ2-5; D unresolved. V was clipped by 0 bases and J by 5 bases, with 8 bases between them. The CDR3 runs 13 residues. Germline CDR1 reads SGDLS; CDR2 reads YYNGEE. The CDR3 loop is CASSVGGWETQYF. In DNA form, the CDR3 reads TGTGCCAGCAGCGTAGGAGGCTGGGAGACCCAGTACTTC.

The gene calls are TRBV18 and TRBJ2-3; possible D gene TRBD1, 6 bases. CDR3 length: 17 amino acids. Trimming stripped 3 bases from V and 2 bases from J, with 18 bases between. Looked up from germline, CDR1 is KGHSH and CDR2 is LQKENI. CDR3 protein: CASSPSALDSYTDTQYF. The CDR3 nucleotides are TGTGCCAGCTCACCGAGCGCGTTGGACAGCTACACAGATACGCAGTATTTT.

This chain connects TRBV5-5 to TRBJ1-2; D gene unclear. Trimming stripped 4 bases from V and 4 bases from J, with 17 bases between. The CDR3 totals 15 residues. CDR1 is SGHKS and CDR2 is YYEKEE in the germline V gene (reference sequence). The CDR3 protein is CASSPGRVIAYGYTF. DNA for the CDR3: TGTGCCAGCAGCCCCGGTCGGGTTATCGCCTATGGCTACACCTTC.